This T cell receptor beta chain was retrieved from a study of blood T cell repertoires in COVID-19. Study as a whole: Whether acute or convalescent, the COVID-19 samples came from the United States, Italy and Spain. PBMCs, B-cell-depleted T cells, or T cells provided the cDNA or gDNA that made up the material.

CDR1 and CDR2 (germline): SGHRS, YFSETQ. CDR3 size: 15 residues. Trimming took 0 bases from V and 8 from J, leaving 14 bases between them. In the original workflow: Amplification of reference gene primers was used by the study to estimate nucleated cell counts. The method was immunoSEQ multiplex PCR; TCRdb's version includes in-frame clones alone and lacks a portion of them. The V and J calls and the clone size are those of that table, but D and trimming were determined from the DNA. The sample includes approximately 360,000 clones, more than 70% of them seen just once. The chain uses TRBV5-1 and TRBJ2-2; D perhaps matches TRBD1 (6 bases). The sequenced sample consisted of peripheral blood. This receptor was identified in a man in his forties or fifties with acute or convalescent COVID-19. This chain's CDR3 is CASSLVQGLAGELFF. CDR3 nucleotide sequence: TGCGCCAGCAGCTTGGTCCAGGGGTTAGCAGGGGAGCTGTTTTTT.